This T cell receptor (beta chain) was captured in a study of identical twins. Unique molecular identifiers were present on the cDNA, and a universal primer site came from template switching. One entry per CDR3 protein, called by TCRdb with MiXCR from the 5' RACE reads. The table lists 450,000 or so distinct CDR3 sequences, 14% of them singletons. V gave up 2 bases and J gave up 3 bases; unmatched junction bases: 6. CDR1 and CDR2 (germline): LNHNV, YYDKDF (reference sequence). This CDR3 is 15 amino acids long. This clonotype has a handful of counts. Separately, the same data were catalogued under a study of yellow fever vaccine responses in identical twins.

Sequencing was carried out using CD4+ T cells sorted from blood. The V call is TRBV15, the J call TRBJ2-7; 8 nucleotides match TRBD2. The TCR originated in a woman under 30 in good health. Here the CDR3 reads CATSRPGGVSYEQYF. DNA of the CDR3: TGTGCCACCAGCAGACCGGGGGGGGTCAGCTACGAGCAGTACTTC.